The entry that follows covers one TCR beta chain sequence. Germline CDR1 and CDR2: SGHDT and YYEEEE. This CDR3 contains 16 residues. Trimming shortened V by 4 bases and J by 1 base, and 17 bases separated the two germline ends. The authors' processing: Estimation of nucleated cell counts was performed using reference gene primer amplification. Data came from immunoSEQ multiplex PCR; TCRdb stores just in-frame clones and leaves some out. That table furnishes V, J and clone size, whereas the DNA furnished D and trimming. The sample contains 45,000 to 65,000 clones, 90% of which appear only once. This record belongs to a study of blood T cell repertoires in COVID-19. Overall study: Acute and convalescent COVID-19 samples came from the United States, Italy and Spain.

The specimen sequenced was peripheral blood. J is TRBJ1-2 and V is TRBV5-6; D may be TRBD1 (5 bases). This receptor was identified in a man aged 45-65 years with acute or convalescent COVID-19. In DNA, the CDR3 is TGTGCCAGCAGCCCGCGGTGGAGACAGAGTAACTATGGCTACACCTTC. It is translated as CASSPRWRQSNYGYTF.